The next 25 T cell receptor beta chains were all read from a single sample in a study of breast tumors, draining lymph nodes, adjacent tissues. Axillary draining lymph nodes of breast cancer patients supplied the node samples. Each CDR3 protein gets one entry after TCRdb re-called the multiplex PCR reads with MiXCR. The data hold 150,000 to 200,000 distinct CDR3 sequences, with approximately 33% observed a single time. Sequences were obtained from axillary lymph node tissue. The receptors were sampled from a female donor with breast cancer. Some clones in this sample may be carry-over from other donors' samples.

This clonotype came up many times. This chain links TRBV4-1 with TRBJ1-6; 9 bases fit TRBD1. CDR3 length: 19 residues. In germline, CDR1 is MGHRA, CDR2 YSYEKL. V dropped 0 bases and J dropped 0; count of bases not matched to a gene: 6. CDR3 loop: CASSQDGGTGYSYNSPLHF. CDR3 in DNA: TGCGCCAGCAGCCAAGATGGGGGGACAGGGTACTCCTATAATTCACCCCTCCACTTT.

As concerns this clonotype: Its ends do not fully match the called genes, so a read error is possible. The rearrangement uses TRBV11-2 and TRBJ2-5, with 8 bases identical to TRBD1. The CDR3 sequence is 15 residues long. Germline V CDR1 and CDR2: SGHAT, FQNNGV. The CDR3 sequence: CASSSSGTGQGTQYF. Here the CDR3 DNA reads TGTGCCAGCAGCTCATCCGGGACAGGCCAAGGGACCCAGTACTTC.

A few counts support this clonotype. A single base separates this from a much larger clone, so it may be a read error. The rearrangement links TRBV9 to TRBJ2-7; a possible D gene is TRBD2 (6 bases). Germline V gene data show CDR1 as SGDLS and CDR2 as YYNGEE. CDR3 length equals 12 residues. Trimming cost V 3 bases and J 6 bases, with 10 bases left between them. The CDR3 nucleotides read TGTGCCAGCAGCGGAGATAGCGGCGAGCAGTACTTC. Translated: CASSGDSGEQYF. Based on the CDR3 plus reference TRBV9 and TRBJ2-7, the full variable domain is DSGVTQTPKHLITATGQRVTLRCSPRSGDLSVYWYQQSLDQGLQFLIQYYNGEERAKGNILERFSAQQFPDLHSELNLSSLELGDSALYFCASSGDSGEQYFGPGTRLTVT.

The V call is TRBV3-1, the J call TRBJ2-5; 9 positions agree with TRBD2. V shed 4 bases and J 0 bases; nucleotides not matched to a gene: 18. This CDR3 has 20 residues. Germline V gene data show CDR1 as LGHDT and CDR2 as YNNKEL (reference sequence). The CDR3 loop reads CASSPDLLRVAGVNQETQYF. CDR3 nucleotide sequence: TGTGCCAGCAGCCCAGATCTCTTGAGAGTAGCGGGGGTTAACCAAGAGACCCAGTACTTC.

This clonotype was observed a handful of times. This may be a read error, as it is one base from a much larger clone. V gene TRBV19 combines with J gene TRBJ1-2, with D uncertain. CDR3 length: 14 residues. In germline, CDR1 is LNHDA, CDR2 SQIVND (reference sequence). CDR3 sequence reads: CASSISRDSYDYTF. The CDR3 DNA is TGTGCCAGTAGTATCTCCAGAGATTCCTATGACTACACCTTC.

This clonotype was counted ten times or more. This chain joins TRBV10-3 and TRBJ2-4; D tentatively reads TRBD1 or TRBD2 (5 bases each). Germline V CDR1 and CDR2: ENHRY, SYGVKD. The CDR3 totals 15 residues. The germline V and J ends were trimmed by 6 bases and 5 bases, with 17 bases remaining between them. CDR3 amino acids: CAISRDAGLENIQYF. DNA of the CDR3: TGTGCCATCAGCCGGGACGCCGGTTTGGAAAACATTCAGTACTTC.

Many counts were recorded for this clonotype. This sequence joins TRBV7-8 and TRBJ2-7; no definite D call. Looked up from germline, CDR1 is SGHVS and CDR2 is FQNEAQ. Trimming cost V 5 bases and J 2 bases, with 16 bases left between them. This CDR3 region has 15 residues. This CDR3 is CASSPTRFSPYEQYF. The CDR3 region has the DNA TGTGCCAGCAGCCCCACGAGGTTCAGCCCCTACGAGCAGTACTTC.

This clonotype has a count of ten or more. The genes are TRBV9 and TRBJ1-2; 7 bases fit TRBD1. This CDR3 region has 14 residues. Unmatched junction bases numbered 14, after V lost 7 bases and J lost 8 bases. Germline V gene data show CDR1 as SGDLS and CDR2 as YYNGEE. The CDR3 nucleotides are TGTGCCAGCGCCACCCGGGTAGGGGGCGAGGGCTACACCTTC. It yields the protein CASATRVGGEGYTF.

This clonotype was seen at least ten times. CDR3 sequence reads: CASSLVSAGGGEQFF. In DNA, the CDR3 is TGCGCCAGCAGCTTGGTTTCGGCGGGGGGCGGTGAGCAGTTCTTC. The rearrangement uses TRBV5-1 and TRBJ2-1; 8 bases are a match to TRBD2. J lost 9 bases, V lost 0 bases, and 8 bases had no gene match. The CDR3 totals 15 residues. Germline V gene data show CDR1 as SGHRS and CDR2 as YFSETQ.

A word on this clonotype: Given a much more abundant clone one base away, this may be a read error. This sequence joins TRBV6-2 or TRBV6-3 and TRBJ2-5; 7 nucleotides agree with TRBD2. CDR3 length: 13 residues. Germline values: CDR1 MNHEY, CDR2 SVGEGT. CDR3 protein: CASKGTNQGTQYF. The CDR3 DNA sequence: TGTGCCAGCAAAGGGACTAACCAAGGGACCCAGTACTTC.

Ten or more counts support this clonotype. The chain links TRBV12-3 or TRBV12-4 to TRBJ2-4; TRBD1 matches 9 bases. The CDR3 has 15 residues. V gave up 2 bases and J gave up 7 bases; unmatched junction bases: 6. The DNA of the CDR3 is TGTGCCAGCAGTTTATTCGGGACAGGGTACAACATTCAGTACTTC. Its translation: CASSLFGTGYNIQYF.

Ten or more counts support this clonotype. The chain links TRBV7-3 to TRBJ2-3; no clear D. The ends were cut back, 5 bases at V and 0 bases at J, with 12 bases in the middle. CDR1 SGHTA and CDR2 FQGTGA come from the germline V gene. This CDR3 spans 15 amino acids. The CDR3 loop is CASSPQYSSTDTQYF. The CDR3 nucleotides read TGTGCCAGCAGCCCCCAATATTCTAGCACAGATACGCAGTATTTT.

Turning to this clonotype: It may be a read error: a sequence one base away is much more abundant. The gene calls are TRBV5-1 and TRBJ2-5, with D uncertain. The V gene lost 0 bases and the J gene lost 1 base, with 7 bases spanning the gap. The CDR3 consists of 14 residues. The V gene's germline CDR1 is SGHRS and CDR2 YFSETQ. The CDR3 region is CASSLVPLQETQYF. CDR3 nucleotide sequence: TGCGCCAGCAGCTTGGTGCCTCTCCAAGAGACCCAGTACTTC.

At least ten counts were recorded for this clonotype. The gene calls are TRBV7-3 and TRBJ2-1; weak D call: TRBD2 (7 bases). The CDR3 sequence is 15 residues long. With 4 bases removed from V and 4 bases from J, the gap between germline ends came to 14 bases. Germline V lookup: CDR1 SGHTA, CDR2 FQGTGA. The CDR3 reads CASSYRGASYNEQFF. Written as DNA, the CDR3 is TGTGCCAGCAGCTATCGGGGGGCCAGTTACAATGAGCAGTTCTTC.

This clonotype occurred once. A junction end diverges from the germline sequence, so it may reflect a read error. The chain employs TRBV27 and TRBJ1-1, with D tentatively TRBD1 (5 bases). Germline V gene sequence: CDR1 MNHEY, CDR2 SMNVEV (reference sequence). This CDR3 has 15 amino acids. CDR3 sequence reads: CASSKIGGLDTEVFF. For the CDR3, the DNA is TGTGCCAGCAGCAAAATTGGGGGATTAGACACTGAAGTTTTCTTT.

Written as DNA, the CDR3 is TGTGCCAGCAGTTCTCCCGGGGCCCTTCTCTACGAGCAGTACTTC. It is translated as CASSSPGALLYEQYF. The chain carries TRBV28 and TRBJ2-7; either TRBD1 or TRBD2 may fit D (5 bases each). Germline CDR1 is MDHEN and CDR2 is SYDVKM. The CDR3 is 15 residues long. With 4 bases removed from V and 3 bases from J, the gap between germline ends came to 16 bases. The whole variable domain, remainder taken from reference TRBV28 and TRBJ2-7, is DVKVTQSSRYLVKRTGEKVFLECVQDMDHENMFWYRQDPGLGLRLIYFSYDVKMKEKGDIPEGYSVSREKKERFSLILESASTNQTSMYLCASSSPGALLYEQYFGPGTRLTVT.

Only one count was recorded for this clonotype. CDR3 nucleotides: TGCGCCAGCAGCCCGGACATGGCGGATTGCTATAATTCACCCCTCCACTTT. Translated, it gives CASSPDMADCYNSPLHF. The rearrangement uses TRBV5-1 and TRBJ1-6; TRBD1 is a possible D gene (5 bases). The ends were cut back, 4 bases at V and 3 bases at J, with 17 bases in the middle. The CDR3 spans 17 residues. The germline V gene encodes CDR1 SGHRS and CDR2 YFSETQ.

In this sample, this clonotype turned up many times. A junction end diverges from the germline sequence, so it may reflect a read error. The gene calls are TRBV7-9 and TRBJ2-6, with 9 positions matching TRBD1. The germline V gene encodes CDR1 SEHNR and CDR2 FQNEAQ (reference sequence). The CDR3 has 16 amino acids. The CDR3 protein is CASSLQGASGTNVLTF. The CDR3 DNA reads TGTGCCAGCAGCCTACAGGGGGCTTCTGGGACCAACGTCCTGACTTTC. The complete variable domain, with remaining parts taken from reference TRBV7-9 and TRBJ2-6, reads DTGVSQNPRHKITKRGQNVTFRCDPISEHNRLYWYRQTLGQGPEFLTYFQNEAQLEKSRLLSDRFSAERPKGSFSTLEIQRTEQGDSAMYLCASSLQGASGTNVLTFGAGSRLTVL.

The rearrangement uses TRBV29-1 and TRBJ2-7; D not certain. Germline loops: CDR1 SQVTM, CDR2 ANQGSEA. There are 12 residues in the CDR3. The CDR3 sequence: CRLAAGSYEQYF. DNA for the CDR3: TGCAGGTTGGCGGCCGGATCCTACGAGCAGTACTTC.

As regards this clonotype: Just one base apart from a much larger clone, this may be a read error. The chain couples TRBV6-2 or TRBV6-3 to TRBJ2-7, with D maybe TRBD2 (5 bases). Germline V gene lookup returns CDR1 MNHEY and CDR2 SVGEGT. The CDR3 covers 12 residues. CDR3 in amino acids: CASSRTSCEQYF. The CDR3 region has the DNA TGTGCCAGCAGCCGGACTTCCTGCGAGCAGTACTTC.

The sample holds many counts of this clonotype. V and J are TRBV6-5 and TRBJ2-7, with D perhaps TRBD2 (5 bases). From germline, CDR1 is MNHEY and CDR2 SVGAGI. V dropped 10 bases and J dropped 5 bases, with 12 bases sitting between them. The CDR3 has 11 amino acids. The CDR3 region is CATNRGNEQYF. In nucleotides, the CDR3 is TGTGCCACCAACCGAGGGAACGAGCAGTACTTC.

This chain connects TRBV20-1 to TRBJ2-7; D ambiguous. Trimming left V 0 bases short and J 7 bases short, with 7 bases between. Germline CDR1 reads DFQATT; CDR2 reads SNEGSKA (reference sequence). The CDR3 runs to 11 residues. The chain's CDR3 is CSARDRWEQYF. In DNA form, the CDR3 reads TGCAGTGCTAGAGATCGGTGGGAGCAGTACTTC.

This clonotype has a count of ten or more. The V gene is TRBV19, the J gene TRBJ2-3; 8 nucleotides align to TRBD1. There are 14 residues in the CDR3. Germline V CDR1 and CDR2: LNHDA, SQIVND (reference sequence). J lost 2 bases, V lost 10 bases, and 8 bases had no gene match. The CDR3 loop is CATQNRGNTDTQYF. CDR3 sequence (DNA): TGTGCCACTCAGAACAGGGGGAACACAGATACGCAGTATTTT.

This clonotype was detected a few times. This may arise from a read error, as a much more abundant clone is one base away. Because the CDR3 is missing its conserved closing phenylalanine or tryptophan, this is likely a read error. For the CDR3, the DNA is TGTGCCAGCATGGGAGGGACAGTTAGTTCACCCCTCCACTCT. Translation gives CASMGGTVSSPLHS. The rearrangement uses TRBV6-6 and TRBJ1-6; 7 bases are a match to TRBD1. V dropped 7 bases and J dropped 9; count of bases not matched to a gene: 9. The germline V gene encodes CDR1 MNHNY and CDR2 SVGAGI (reference sequence). CDR3 size: 14 residues.

CDR3 region: CASSLGTLGEKLFF. CDR3 bases: TGTGCCAGCAGTTTAGGGACCCTCGGGGAAAAACTGTTTTTT. The chain couples TRBV28 to TRBJ1-4; possible D gene TRBD1, 5 bases. Germline CDR1 reads MDHEN; CDR2 reads SYDVKM. The CDR3 totals 14 residues. V gave up 2 bases and J gave up 8 bases, with 12 bases separating them.